The 31 T cell receptor beta chains in this list originate from one sample, sequenced in a study of cytomegalovirus exposure and HLA in healthy donors. TCRdb's table, derived via immunoSEQ multiplex PCR, lists solely in-frame clones and lacks some. The sample carries around 300,000 clones, approximately 86% recorded once. Sample: PBMCs. The source is a woman aged 18-29 years in good health and CMV-seronegative.

The chain is built from TRBV9 and TRBJ2-7, with 7 bases that match TRBD1. CDR1 SGDLS and CDR2 YYNGEE come from the germline V gene. Trimming cost V 0 bases and J 0 bases; bases outside gene matches: 6. The CDR3 is 16 amino acids. The CDR3 sequence is CASSVGSAGGSYEQYF. The CDR3 DNA sequence: TGTGCCAGCAGCGTAGGGTCGGCAGGGGGCTCCTACGAGCAGTACTTC.

The gene calls are TRBV7-6 and TRBJ2-7, with 12 bases matching TRBD2. The CDR3 sequence is 16 residues long. J lost 0 bases, V lost 6 bases, and 6 bases had no gene match. The germline V gene has CDR1 SGHVS and CDR2 FNYEAQ. The CDR3 bases are TGTGCCAGCAGGATGACTAGCGGGGGCCACTCCTACGAGCAGTACTTC. As protein: CASRMTSGGHSYEQYF.

This clone was counted a single time. V is TRBV13 and J is TRBJ2-5, with 9 bases identical to TRBD2. This CDR3 is 14 amino acids long. The V and J ends lost 6 bases and 6 bases, in that order; junction bases with no gene match: 8. Germline V gene data show CDR1 as PRHDT and CDR2 as FYEKMQ (reference sequence). The CDR3 nucleotides read TGTGCCAGCAGTCCTAGCGGGGCGAGAAAGACCCAGTACTTC. Translation: CASSPSGARKTQYF.

The chain uses TRBV11-3 and TRBJ1-4, with 7 bases aligning to TRBD1. The germline V gene encodes CDR1 SGHNT and CDR2 YENEEA. CDR3 length: 16 amino acids. V trimming: 5 bases; J trimming: 7 bases; junction bases outside the gene matches: 13. CDR3 DNA sequence: TGTGCCAGCAGCCATGAAAGTAGGGGGCTTGGTGAAAAACTGTTTTTT. It codes for CASSHESRGLGEKLFF.

V is TRBV5-1 and J is TRBJ2-1; weak D call: TRBD1 (5 bases). Germline CDR1 SGHRS, CDR2 YFSETQ. The CDR3 sequence is 14 residues long. The V end lost 6 bases, the J end lost 6 bases, and 16 bases lay between the germline ends. CDR3 protein: CASTDGVQVNEQFF. Here the CDR3 DNA reads TGCGCCAGCACCGATGGGGTACAGGTCAATGAGCAGTTCTTC. The full variable domain, in which reference TRBV5-1 and TRBJ2-1 provide the parts outside the CDR3, is KAGVTQTPRYLIKTRGQQVTLSCSPISGHRSVSWYQQTPGQGLQFLFEYFSETQRNKGNFPGRFSGRQFSNSRSEMNVSTLELGDSALYLCASTDGVQVNEQFFGPGTRLTVL.

The CDR3 nucleotides read TGTGCCAGCAGTTTAGGACAGTTCCTTGAAAAACTGTTTTTT. This translates into CASSLGQFLEKLFF. This rearrangement joins TRBV6-6 to TRBJ1-4; D is possibly TRBD1 (6 bases). Germline loops: CDR1 MNHNY, CDR2 SVGAGI (reference sequence). V lost 4 bases, J lost 7 bases, and 13 bases lay in between. The CDR3 length is 14 residues.

The chain employs TRBV19 and TRBJ2-7, with TRBD1 as a possible D gene (6 bases). The CDR3 loop spans 13 amino acids. V dropped 3 bases and J dropped 3 bases, with 9 bases sitting between them. The germline gives CDR1 LNHDA, CDR2 SQIVND (reference sequence). The CDR3 DNA follows: TGTGCCAGTAGTATTGGGGGACACTACGAGCAGTACTTC. Translation: CASSIGGHYEQYF.

The chain recombines TRBV7-9 with TRBJ1-5; 10 nucleotides agree with TRBD1. Per the germline V gene, CDR1 is SEHNR and CDR2 is FQNEAQ (reference sequence). With V trimmed by 3 bases and J by 6 bases, 5 bases remained unmatched. CDR3 size: 15 residues. CDR3: CASSFSGTGVQPQHF. In DNA form, the CDR3 reads TGTGCCAGCAGCTTTTCGGGGACAGGGGTTCAGCCCCAGCATTTT.

The rearrangement joins TRBV27 to TRBJ2-7; tentative D call: TRBD1 (7 bases). CDR3 size: 15 residues. The germline gives CDR1 MNHEY, CDR2 SMNVEV (reference sequence). V was clipped by 3 bases and J by 2 bases, with 14 bases between them. The CDR3 coding sequence is TGTGCCAGCAGTTTTGGTGCGGGACAGACCTACGAGCAGTACTTC. Encoded protein: CASSFGAGQTYEQYF.

This sequence joins TRBV7-8 and TRBJ2-7; D is ambiguous. The CDR3 length is 14 residues. Between the trimmed V and J ends, which lost 2 bases and 0 bases, there was a span of 8 bases. Germline lookup yields CDR1 SGHVS and CDR2 FQNEAQ. CDR3 amino acids: CASSLFAGSYEQYF. For the CDR3, the DNA is TGTGCCAGCAGCTTATTCGCAGGCTCCTACGAGCAGTACTTC.

This chain joins TRBV30 and TRBJ2-5, with D unresolved. In germline, CDR1 is GTSNPN, CDR2 SVGIG (reference sequence). The CDR3 length is 11 residues. Trimming cost V 2 bases and J 5 bases, with 6 bases left between them. CDR3 DNA sequence: TGTGCCTGGAGTTACGGGGAGACCCAGTACTTC. Its translation is CAWSYGETQYF.

The rearrangement uses TRBV6-5 and TRBJ2-2, with no clear D. V was clipped by 4 bases and J by 4 bases, with 10 bases between them. Germline V lookup: CDR1 MNHEY, CDR2 SVGAGI. This CDR3 comprises 14 residues. The CDR3 nucleotides read TGTGCCAGCAGTTTGGGTCCGGGCACCGGGGAGCTGTTTTTT. Encoded protein: CASSLGPGTGELFF.

The chain links TRBV29-1 to TRBJ1-1; possible D gene TRBD1, 5 bases. V was cut by 0 bases and J by 8 bases, with 22 bases left in between. CDR3 length: 16 amino acids. Per germline, CDR1 SQVTM and CDR2 ANQGSEA. The CDR3 DNA sequence: TGCAGCGTTGAAGAGGGGGAGGGCCCCTTTGAACGAGAAGCTTTCTTT. It yields the protein CSVEEGEGPFEREAFF.

The gene calls are TRBV5-6 and TRBJ2-7, with D possibly being TRBD2 (5 bases). Germline-derived CDR1 and CDR2 are SGHDT and YYEEEE. V was pared by 4 bases and J by 8 bases, with 10 bases between. The CDR3 totals 11 residues. The CDR3 sequence is CASSGGVKQYF. CDR3 coding DNA: TGTGCCAGCAGCGGAGGAGTAAAGCAGTACTTC.

This chain connects TRBV7-7 to TRBJ2-1; D might be TRBD2 (6 bases). Per the germline V gene, CDR1 is SSHAT and CDR2 is FNYEAQ (reference sequence). The CDR3 covers 16 residues. V was cut by 1 base and J by 4 bases, with 14 bases left in between. The CDR3 region has the DNA TGTGCCAGCAGCTTAGATCCCGGGACTGCTTACAATGAGCAGTTCTTC. The encoded protein is CASSLDPGTAYNEQFF. Full variable domain (missing parts from reference TRBV7-7 and TRBJ2-1): GAGVSQSPRYKVTKRGQDVTLRCDPISSHATLYWYQQALGQGPEFLTYFNYEAQPDKSGLPSDRFSAERPEGSISTLTIQRTEQRDSAMYRCASSLDPGTAYNEQFFGPGTRLTVL.

The chain combines TRBV6-5 with TRBJ2-1, with TRBD1 matching over 7 bases. The germline V gene encodes CDR1 MNHEY and CDR2 SVGAGI. This CDR3 comprises 16 residues. Unmatched junction bases numbered 12, after V lost 2 bases and J lost 8 bases. CDR3 residues: CASSYRQGPNLYEQFF. CDR3 coding DNA: TGTGCCAGCAGTTACCGACAGGGACCTAACTTGTATGAGCAGTTCTTC.

The chain is built from TRBV11-2 and TRBJ2-2, with D maybe TRBD2 (6 bases). The germline V and J ends were trimmed by 1 base and 4 bases, with 7 bases remaining between them. Germline lookup yields CDR1 SGHAT and CDR2 FQNNGV. CDR3 size: 14 residues. CDR3 sequence: CASSLGGVTGELFF. The CDR3 bases are TGTGCCAGCAGCTTAGGCGGGGTCACCGGGGAGCTGTTTTTT.

This chain uses TRBV11-2 with TRBJ1-5, with 10 bases aligning to TRBD1. With V trimmed by 6 bases and J by 5 bases, 7 bases remained unmatched. The CDR3 totals 15 residues. Germline V lookup: CDR1 SGHAT, CDR2 FQNNGV. The CDR3 sequence is CASSYGDRGYQPQHF. The CDR3 bases are TGTGCCAGCAGTTACGGGGACAGGGGTTATCAGCCCCAGCATTTT. The whole variable domain, filled in from reference TRBV11-2 and TRBJ1-5, reads EAGVAQSPRYKIIEKRQSVAFWCNPISGHATLYWYQQILGQGPKLLIQFQNNGVVDDSQLPKDRFSAERLKGVDSTLKIQPAKLEDSAVYLCASSYGDRGYQPQHFGDGTRLSIL.

This clone was picked up one time. The CDR3 loop is CASSRIAGRTVVAGYTF. In nucleotides, the CDR3 is TGTGCCAGCAGCCGAATCGCAGGGCGGACCGTAGTGGCTGGCTACACCTTC. This chain uses TRBV4-2 with TRBJ1-2, with D possibly matching TRBD1 (5 bases). The CDR3 is 17 residues long. Germline CDR1 LGHNA, CDR2 YNFKEQ. Between the trimmed V and J ends, which lost 4 bases and 7 bases, there was a span of 25 bases.

The V gene is TRBV5-1, the J gene TRBJ2-3; 9 bases map to TRBD2. The CDR3 loop spans 16 amino acids. Per the germline V gene, CDR1 is SGHRS and CDR2 is YFSETQ. The V gene end was trimmed by 6 bases and the J gene end by 3 bases; junction bases not matched to a gene: 11. CDR3 region: CASNRAGLAGTDTQYF. The CDR3 nucleotides read TGCGCCAGCAACCGAGCCGGCCTAGCGGGAACAGATACGCAGTATTTT.

The chain is built from TRBV27 and TRBJ1-6; 7 bases are shared with TRBD1. The CDR3 totals 15 residues. Germline V gene lookup returns CDR1 MNHEY and CDR2 SMNVEV (reference sequence). With 7 bases clipped from V and 7 bases from J, the junction kept 10 bases outside the gene matches. CDR3 bases: TGTGCCAGCACCCCGTCGGGACAGACCAATTCACCCCTCCACTTT. It codes for CASTPSGQTNSPLHF.

This chain links TRBV10-1 with TRBJ1-2, with 10 bases aligning to TRBD1. Trimming took 4 bases from V and 4 from J; bases not matched to a gene: 3. This CDR3 spans 14 amino acids. In germline, CDR1 is WNHNN, CDR2 SYGVQD (reference sequence). The CDR3 nucleotides read TGCGCCAGCAGTGCCGGGACAGGGGCCTATGGCTACACCTTC. This codes for CASSAGTGAYGYTF.

This sequence joins TRBV11-2 and TRBJ1-2; D gene ambiguous. Trimming shortened V by 1 base and J by 4 bases, and 4 bases separated the two germline ends. The CDR3 totals 12 residues. Germline-derived CDR1 and CDR2 are SGHAT and FQNNGV. For the CDR3, the DNA is TGTGCCAGCAGCTTAGGTAGCTATGGCTACACCTTC. Protein product: CASSLGSYGYTF. The full variable domain, completed using reference TRBV11-2 and TRBJ1-2, is EAGVAQSPRYKIIEKRQSVAFWCNPISGHATLYWYQQILGQGPKLLIQFQNNGVVDDSQLPKDRFSAERLKGVDSTLKIQPAKLEDSAVYLCASSLGSYGYTFGSGTRLTVV.

This clone was detected once. The chain combines TRBV10-1 with TRBJ2-7, with D tentatively TRBD1 (5 bases). Deletions cut 6 bases from V and 1 base from J, with 7 bases between. Germline V gene lookup returns CDR1 WNHNN and CDR2 SYGVQD (reference sequence). There are 12 residues in the CDR3. CDR3 nucleotide sequence: TGCGCCAGCAGCCAGGGTTCCTACGAGCAGTACTTC. It specifies CASSQGSYEQYF.

The chain couples TRBV28 to TRBJ2-3, with 7 bases lining up with TRBD2. The CDR3 is 15 amino acids. Germline CDR1 reads MDHEN; CDR2 reads SYDVKM. With 6 bases clipped from V and 0 bases from J, the junction kept 6 bases outside the gene matches. CDR3 amino acids: CASSPSGLSTDTQYF. The CDR3 region has the DNA TGTGCCAGCAGCCCTAGCGGACTTAGCACAGATACGCAGTATTTT.

The rearrangement uses TRBV5-4 and TRBJ2-1; tentatively, D is TRBD1 (6 bases). The CDR3 has 13 residues. V dropped 2 bases and J dropped 15 bases, with 18 bases sitting between them. Germline-derived CDR1 and CDR2 are SGHNT and YYREEE (reference sequence). The CDR3 loop is CASSFSGTQSRFF. The CDR3 DNA sequence: TGTGCCAGCAGCTTTTCCGGGACACAGTCTCGGTTCTTC.

The chain couples TRBV30 to TRBJ1-5, with 7 bases fitting TRBD1. The CDR3 is 18 residues long. The V and J ends lost 2 bases and 2 bases, in that order; junction bases with no gene match: 15. Germline CDR1 is GTSNPN and CDR2 is SVGIG (reference sequence). The CDR3 protein is CAWSTSEQGRTGNQPQHF. DNA of the CDR3: TGTGCCTGGAGTACAAGTGAACAGGGGAGGACTGGCAATCAGCCCCAGCATTTT.

CDR3 DNA sequence: TGCAGCGTTGTCAGGGGTGTGACCTACGAGCAGTACTTC. Its protein is CSVVRGVTYEQYF. This rearrangement joins TRBV29-1 to TRBJ2-7; tentatively, D is TRBD1 (6 bases). CDR1 SQVTM and CDR2 ANQGSEA come from the germline V gene. Trimming removed 4 bases at V and 2 bases at J, with 12 bases between. The CDR3 is made up of 13 amino acids.

Notes on this clone: The same CDR3 also results from other DNA sequences found in this sample. The chain joins TRBV6-5 to TRBJ1-1; TRBD1 might be the D (5 bases). The CDR3 has 14 residues. Germline-derived CDR1 and CDR2 are MNHEY and SVGAGI. V lost 0 bases and J 5 bases, leaving 10 bases between the germline ends. CDR3 sequence reads: CASSYSPGNTEAFF. For the CDR3, the DNA is TGTGCCAGCAGTTACTCACCAGGGAATACTGAAGCTTTCTTT.

The gene calls are TRBV6-1 and TRBJ1-2; no clear D gene. Germline assignment: CDR1 MNHNS and CDR2 SASEGT. V lost 4 bases and J lost 2, with 17 bases in between. The CDR3 covers 16 residues. CDR3 sequence reads: CASSGSRNPPNYGYTF. CDR3 in DNA: TGTGCCAGCAGTGGGAGTCGAAATCCCCCGAACTATGGCTACACCTTC.

V is TRBV7-2 and J is TRBJ2-7; 10 bases line up with TRBD2. CDR1 and CDR2 from the germline V gene are SGHTA and FQGNSA. Trimming removed 4 bases from V and 4 bases from J; junction bases left unmatched: 4. The CDR3 is 14 amino acids. The CDR3 protein is CASSYTSGAYEQYF. The CDR3, as DNA: TGTGCCAGCAGCTACACTAGCGGGGCTTACGAGCAGTACTTC.